This TCR beta chain was identified in a study of regulatory T cells in long-lasting Graves disease. Relying on iRepertoire HTBI primers and Arm-PCR of CDR3 regions, the team built TCR beta libraries. TCRdb used MiXCR to reprocess the multiplex PCR reads, holding one entry per CDR3 protein. The table includes 400,000 to 500,000 distinct CDR3 sequences, roughly 21% detected once. The time point denotes: persistent/refractory GD, antithyroid drugs over 5 years with positive TRAb. RNA isolated from PBMCs was used to make the TCR library. Germline loops: CDR1 SGHRS, CDR2 YFSETQ. The CDR3 totals 15 residues. V was cut by 3 bases and J by 2 bases, with 13 bases left in between.

This material consisted of peripheral blood mononuclear cells (PBMCs), taken when the disease was refractory, from a patient treated with antithyroid drugs. The sequence came from a female donor with Graves disease. This sequence joins TRBV5-1 and TRBJ2-3; D unclear. The CDR3 nucleotides read TGCGCCAGCAGCTACCAACTCCCCTCCACAGATACGCAGTATTTT. Its translation: CASSYQLPSTDTQYF. Based on the CDR3 plus reference TRBV5-1 and TRBJ2-3, the full variable domain is KAGVTQTPRYLIKTRGQQVTLSCSPISGHRSVSWYQQTPGQGLQFLFEYFSETQRNKGNFPGRFSGRQFSNSRSEMNVSTLELGDSALYLCASSYQLPSTDTQYFGPGTRLTVL.